This TCR beta chain was found in a study of cytomegalovirus exposure and HLA in healthy donors. Study results and limitations: In a later analysis, at a false discovery rate of 0.05, about 15,000 TCR beta sequences were associated with HLA alleles. In a later analysis, parvovirus B19, influenza, CMV and Epstein-Barr virus appeared linked to several top co-occurrence clusters.

As concerns this clone: What it binds is unknown.

PCR primers comprised 60 Vbeta and 13 Jbeta primers. The table came from immunoSEQ multiplex PCR; TCRdb's copy has only in-frame clones and leaves some out. The table has some 130,000 clones, about 70% seen once. The CDR3 runs to 16 residues. Per germline, CDR1 SEHNR and CDR2 FQNEAQ (reference sequence). Trimming took 2 bases from V and 4 from J, leaving 15 bases between them. Sequenced sample: PBMCs. This rearrangement joins TRBV7-9 to TRBJ1-5, with a possible D match to TRBD1 (5 bases). The receptor comes from a woman in her sixties or seventies in good health and CMV-seropositive. The CDR3, as DNA: TGTGCCAGCAGCTTATCGGGTTGGGGGGAAAATCAGCCCCAGCATTTT. It is translated as CASSLSGWGENQPQHF.